This T cell receptor (beta chain) was obtained from a study of CD8+CD57+ T cells in acquired aplastic anemia. General study results and limits: Patients and controls shared twenty-nine CD8+ CDR3 sequences. Patients and healthy controls showed no significant CD8+ Simpson's diversity difference.

Genomic DNA templated the TCR beta VDJ and CDR3 profiling. From the reads, TCRdb called clonotypes with MiXCR, one entry per CDR3 protein. The table has just over 150,000 distinct CDR3 sequences, roughly 50% seen once; the top ten hold about 30%. In this sample, this clonotype turned up many times. Its target is not known. The CDR3 has 14 residues. Trimming cost V 4 bases and J 6 bases, with 13 bases left between them. CDR1 and CDR2 (germline): SGHNT, YYREEE (reference sequence). All patients picked for sequencing had shown, by flow cytometry, an expansion of CD8+CD57+ cells. This TCR derives from a human donor with aplastic anemia. The chain employs TRBV5-4 and TRBJ1-4; no reliable D call. Sequenced material: sorted CD4+, CD8+, or CD8+CD57+ T cells (not recorded which) from PBMCs. Here the CDR3 reads CASSPGWADEKLFF. The DNA of the CDR3 is TGTGCCAGCAGCCCCGGGTGGGCGGATGAAAAACTGTTTTTT.